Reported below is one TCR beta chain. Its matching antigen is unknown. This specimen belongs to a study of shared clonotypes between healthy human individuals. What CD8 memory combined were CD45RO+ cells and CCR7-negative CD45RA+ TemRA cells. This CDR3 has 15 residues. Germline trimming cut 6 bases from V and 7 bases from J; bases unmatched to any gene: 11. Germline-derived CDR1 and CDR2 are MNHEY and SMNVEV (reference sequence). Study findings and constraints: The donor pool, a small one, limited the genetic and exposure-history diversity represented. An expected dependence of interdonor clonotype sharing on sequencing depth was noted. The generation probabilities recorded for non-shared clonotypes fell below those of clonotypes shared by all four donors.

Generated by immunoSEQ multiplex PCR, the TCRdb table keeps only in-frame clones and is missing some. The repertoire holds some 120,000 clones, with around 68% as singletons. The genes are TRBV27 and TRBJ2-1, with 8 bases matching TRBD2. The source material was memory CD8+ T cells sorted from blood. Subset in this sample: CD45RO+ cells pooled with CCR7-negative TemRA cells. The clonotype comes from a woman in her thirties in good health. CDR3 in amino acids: CASRSGTRVTNEQFF. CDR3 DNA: TGTGCCAGCAGATCCGGGACTAGAGTCACTAATGAGCAGTTCTTC.